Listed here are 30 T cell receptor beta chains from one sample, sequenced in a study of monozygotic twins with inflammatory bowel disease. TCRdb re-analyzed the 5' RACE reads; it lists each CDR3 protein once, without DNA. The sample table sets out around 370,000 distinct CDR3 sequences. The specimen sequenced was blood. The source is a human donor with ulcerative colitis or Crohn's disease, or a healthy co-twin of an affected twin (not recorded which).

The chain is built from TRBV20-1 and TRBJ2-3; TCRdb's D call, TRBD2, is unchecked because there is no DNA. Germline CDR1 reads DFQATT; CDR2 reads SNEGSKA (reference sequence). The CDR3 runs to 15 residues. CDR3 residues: CSPPPIAVGLGTQYF.

The CDR3 sequence: CASSLEVAEQYF. V and J are TRBV5-5 and TRBJ2-7. The CDR3 contains 12 residues. Germline assignment: CDR1 SGHKS and CDR2 YYEKEE (reference sequence).

The CDR3 is CASSHAGTAYGYTF. The chain employs TRBV4-3 and TRBJ1-2; absent DNA, TCRdb's TRBD1 call cannot be checked. This CDR3 comprises 14 residues. Germline CDR1 and CDR2: LGHNA and YSLEER.

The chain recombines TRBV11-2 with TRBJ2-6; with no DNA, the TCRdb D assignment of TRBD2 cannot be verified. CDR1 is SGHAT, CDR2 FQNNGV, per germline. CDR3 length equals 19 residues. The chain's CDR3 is CASSLWGGLDYTRANVLTF. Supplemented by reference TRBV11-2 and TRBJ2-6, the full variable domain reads EAGVAQSPRYKIIEKRQSVAFWCNPISGHATLYWYQQILGQGPKLLIQFQNNGVVDDSQLPKDRFSAERLKGVDSTLKIQPAKLEDSAVYLCASSLWGGLDYTRANVLTFGAGSRLTVL.

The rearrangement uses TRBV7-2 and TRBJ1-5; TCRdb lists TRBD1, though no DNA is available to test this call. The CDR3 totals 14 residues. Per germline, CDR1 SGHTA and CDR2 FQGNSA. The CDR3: CASSTKGGSQPQHF.

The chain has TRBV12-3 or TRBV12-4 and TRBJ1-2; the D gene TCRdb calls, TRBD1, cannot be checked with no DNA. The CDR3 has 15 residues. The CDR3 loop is CASSGTGGTDYGYTF.

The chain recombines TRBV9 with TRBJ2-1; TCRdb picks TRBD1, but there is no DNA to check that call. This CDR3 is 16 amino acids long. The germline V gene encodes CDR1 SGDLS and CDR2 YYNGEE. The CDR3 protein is CASSVIPPASYNEQFF.

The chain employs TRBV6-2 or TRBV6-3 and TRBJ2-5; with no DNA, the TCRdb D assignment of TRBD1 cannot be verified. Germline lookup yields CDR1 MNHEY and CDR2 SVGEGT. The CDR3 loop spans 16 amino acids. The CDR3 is CASSYNPGSLVETQYF.

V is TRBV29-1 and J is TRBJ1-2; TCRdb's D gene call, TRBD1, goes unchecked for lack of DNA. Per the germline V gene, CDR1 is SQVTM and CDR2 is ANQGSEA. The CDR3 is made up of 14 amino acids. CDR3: CSVETGVAAVGYTF.

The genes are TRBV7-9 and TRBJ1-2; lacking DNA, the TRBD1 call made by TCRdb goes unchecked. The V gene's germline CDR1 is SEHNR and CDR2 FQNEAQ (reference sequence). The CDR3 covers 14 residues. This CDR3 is CASSSFRGQGGYTF.

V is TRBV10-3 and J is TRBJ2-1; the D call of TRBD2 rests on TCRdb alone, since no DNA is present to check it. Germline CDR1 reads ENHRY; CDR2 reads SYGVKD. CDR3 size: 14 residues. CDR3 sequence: CAISERGGRNEQFF.

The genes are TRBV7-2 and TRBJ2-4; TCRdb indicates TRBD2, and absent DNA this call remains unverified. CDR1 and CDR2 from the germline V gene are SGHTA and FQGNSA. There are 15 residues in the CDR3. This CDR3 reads CASSLGGVTKNVQYF.

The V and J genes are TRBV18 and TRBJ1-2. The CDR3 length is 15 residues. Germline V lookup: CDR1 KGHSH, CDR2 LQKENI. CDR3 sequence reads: CASSPRTLTNYGYNF.

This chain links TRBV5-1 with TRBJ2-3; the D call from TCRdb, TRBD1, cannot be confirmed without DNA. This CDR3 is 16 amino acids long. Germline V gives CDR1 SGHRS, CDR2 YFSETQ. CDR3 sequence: CASSEGTGPATDTQYF. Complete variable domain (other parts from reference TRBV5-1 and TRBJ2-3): KAGVTQTPRYLIKTRGQQVTLSCSPISGHRSVSWYQQTPGQGLQFLFEYFSETQRNKGNFPGRFSGRQFSNSRSEMNVSTLELGDSALYLCASSEGTGPATDTQYFGPGTRLTVL.

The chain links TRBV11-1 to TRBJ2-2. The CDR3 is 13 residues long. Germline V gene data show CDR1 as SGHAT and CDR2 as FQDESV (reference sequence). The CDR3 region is CASSLLMGGELFF.

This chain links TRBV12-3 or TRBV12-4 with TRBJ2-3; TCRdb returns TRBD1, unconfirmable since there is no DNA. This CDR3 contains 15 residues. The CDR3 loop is CASRVDRGSTDTQYF.

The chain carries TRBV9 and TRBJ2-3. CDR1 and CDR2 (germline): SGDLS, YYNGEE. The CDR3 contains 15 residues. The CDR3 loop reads CASSARPEPPDTQYF.

This CDR3 is CASSWPNEKLFF. The J gene is TRBJ1-4, the V gene TRBV11-2. CDR1 and CDR2 (germline): SGHAT, FQNNGV. The length of the CDR3 is 12 residues.

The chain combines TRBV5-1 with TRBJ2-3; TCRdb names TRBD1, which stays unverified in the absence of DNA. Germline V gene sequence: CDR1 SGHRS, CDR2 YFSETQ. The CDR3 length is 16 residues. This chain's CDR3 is CASSERGRGNTDTQYF.

This CDR3 reads CASRPRTSRTDTQYF. The chain links TRBV7-2 to TRBJ2-3; as DNA is missing, the TRBD2 call by TCRdb cannot be tested. The CDR3 is 15 residues long. Germline-derived CDR1 and CDR2 are SGHTA and FQGNSA.

The CDR3 protein is CASSLVSGTLSNQPQHF. V and J are TRBV7-9 and TRBJ1-5. The CDR3 is 17 amino acids. The V gene's germline CDR1 is SEHNR and CDR2 FQNEAQ (reference sequence).

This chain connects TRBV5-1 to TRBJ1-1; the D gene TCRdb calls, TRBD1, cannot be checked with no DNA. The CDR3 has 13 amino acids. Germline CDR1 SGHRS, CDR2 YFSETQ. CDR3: CASSPTGNTEAIF.

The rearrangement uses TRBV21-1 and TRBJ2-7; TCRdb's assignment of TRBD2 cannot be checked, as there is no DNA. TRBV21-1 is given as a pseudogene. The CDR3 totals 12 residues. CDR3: CARRGAFYEQYF.

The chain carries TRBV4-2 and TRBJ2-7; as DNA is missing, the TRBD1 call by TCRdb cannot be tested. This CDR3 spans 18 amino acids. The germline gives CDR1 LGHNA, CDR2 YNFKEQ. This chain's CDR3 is CASSQSLASGALKVEQYF.

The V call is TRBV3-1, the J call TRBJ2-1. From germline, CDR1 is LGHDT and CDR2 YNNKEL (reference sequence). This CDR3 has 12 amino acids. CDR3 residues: CASSHAHNEQFF.

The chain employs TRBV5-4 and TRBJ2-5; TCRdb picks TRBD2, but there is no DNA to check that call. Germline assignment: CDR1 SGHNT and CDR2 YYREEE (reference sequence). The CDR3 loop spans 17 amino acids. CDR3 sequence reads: CASSLGVGLAMRETQYF.

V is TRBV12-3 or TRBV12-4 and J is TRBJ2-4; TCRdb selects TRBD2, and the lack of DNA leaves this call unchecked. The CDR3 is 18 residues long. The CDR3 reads CASSPDRLAGEAKNIQYF.

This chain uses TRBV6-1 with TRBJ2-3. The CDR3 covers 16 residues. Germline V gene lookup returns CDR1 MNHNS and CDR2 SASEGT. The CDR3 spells CASSLSVAQRLDTQYF.

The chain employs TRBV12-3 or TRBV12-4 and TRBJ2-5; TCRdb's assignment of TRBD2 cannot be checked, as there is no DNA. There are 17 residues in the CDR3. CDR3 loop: CASSPGTSRMQVETQYF.

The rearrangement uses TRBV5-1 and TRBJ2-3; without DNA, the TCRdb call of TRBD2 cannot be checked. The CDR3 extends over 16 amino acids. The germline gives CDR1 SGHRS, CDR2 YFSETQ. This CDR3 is CASSLEAGGPTDTQYF.